This T cell receptor (beta chain) was sequenced during a study of early T cells in non-severe SARS-CoV-2 infection. Across the whole study: Sequencing targeted bulk RNA from unsorted whole blood, leaving chains unpaired.

Study observations and caveats: There was a bias toward anti-spike CD8 responses in VDJdb matching, which missed private and CD4 specificities.

Individual cDNA molecules were tagged with unique molecular identifiers, the study reported. MiXCR was run by TCRdb on the 5' RACE reads, yielding one entry per CDR3 protein. The data contain about 39,000 distinct CDR3 sequences, roughly 6% of them seen just once; the ten biggest clones take up roughly 4%. V gave up 4 bases and J gave up 3 bases, with 7 bases separating them. The CDR3 is 13 amino acids. Germline V gene sequence: CDR1 SGHAT, CDR2 FQNNGV. There are many counts of this clonotype. Its antigen is as yet unknown. This sequence joins TRBV11-2 and TRBJ1-3, with D tentatively TRBD1 (5 bases). The sample here was whole blood, taken at baseline. This receptor was identified in an adult who was a healthcare worker with PCR-confirmed SARS-CoV-2 infection or an uninfected control (not recorded which). CDR3 residues: CASSSRGGNTIYF. In nucleotides, the CDR3 is TGTGCCAGCAGCTCTAGGGGTGGAAACACCATATATTTT.